A single sample is the source of the 26 T cell receptor beta chains below, sequenced in a study of T cells in Graves' hyperthyroidism and ophthalmopathy. Regions amplified from RNA transcripts were the TCR beta CDR3 regions. The HTBI primer set served for first-round RT-PCR of the TCR CDR3. TCRdb passed the multiplex PCR reads through MiXCR, listing each CDR3 protein once. The sample records roughly 500,000 distinct CDR3 sequences, about 45% being singletons. Sequencing was carried out using peripheral blood or thyroid tissue (not recorded which). Receptor source: an adult woman with Graves' disease, either hyperthyroidism or ophthalmopathy (not recorded which).

This clonotype has a handful of counts. V and J are TRBV28 and TRBJ2-7; D is uncertain. The CDR3 has 14 amino acids. Trimming took off 3 bases at V and 4 bases at J, with 13 bases between the two ends. The germline V gene has CDR1 MDHEN and CDR2 SYDVKM. This chain's CDR3 is CASSLTPTAYEQYF. CDR3 nucleotide sequence: TGTGCCAGCAGTTTGACACCCACGGCGTACGAGCAGTACTTC.

This clonotype was counted a few times. The J gene is TRBJ2-3, the V gene TRBV5-6; 8 bases fit TRBD1. CDR1 and CDR2 (germline): SGHDT, YYEEEE. This CDR3 spans 14 amino acids. V dropped 4 bases and J dropped 4; count of bases not matched to a gene: 5. The CDR3 DNA reads as TGTGCCAGCAGCCTGGACAGGGCCTCAGATACGCAGTATTTT. Translated: CASSLDRASDTQYF.

The chain carries TRBV20-1 and TRBJ1-1; TRBD1 matches at 7 bases. With 6 bases clipped from V and 6 bases from J, the junction kept 7 bases outside the gene matches. There are 12 residues in the CDR3. The germline V gene has CDR1 DFQATT and CDR2 SNEGSKA (reference sequence). The CDR3 spells CSARDSNSEAFF. The CDR3 DNA follows: TGCAGTGCAAGGGACAGCAACTCTGAAGCTTTCTTT.

V gene TRBV7-9 combines with J gene TRBJ1-4; D might be TRBD1 (5 bases). Trimming took off 6 bases at V and 4 bases at J, with 18 bases between the two ends. Per the germline V gene, CDR1 is SEHNR and CDR2 is FQNEAQ (reference sequence). This CDR3 region has 16 residues. The CDR3 here is CASSPRATVVNEKLFF. The DNA for the CDR3 is TGTGCCAGCAGTCCGCGGGCGACAGTTGTTAATGAAAAACTGTTTTTT.

This clonotype was detected many times. V and J are TRBV7-9 and TRBJ2-5; no clear D gene. Germline CDR1 is SEHNR and CDR2 is FQNEAQ (reference sequence). V was pared by 2 bases and J by 0 bases, with 7 bases between. There are 14 residues in the CDR3. In nucleotides, the CDR3 is TGTGCCAGCAGCTTATGGGAAAACCAAGAGACCCAGTACTTC. Translation: CASSLWENQETQYF.

This clonotype was counted ten times or more. The CDR3 sequence: CASSAVQGTGNTIYF. The CDR3 DNA follows: TGTGCCAGCAGCGCCGTTCAGGGAACTGGAAACACCATATATTTT. V is TRBV7-9 and J is TRBJ1-3; weak D call: TRBD1 (5 bases). The V end lost 5 bases, the J end lost 2 bases, and 13 bases lay between the germline ends. There are 15 residues in the CDR3. The germline gives CDR1 SEHNR, CDR2 FQNEAQ (reference sequence).

The chain combines TRBV2 with TRBJ2-7; D is ambiguous. V lost 9 bases, J lost 3 bases, and 6 bases lay in between. The germline CDR1 and CDR2 sequences are SNHLY and FYNNEI. The CDR3 runs to 10 residues. For the CDR3, the DNA is TGTGCCAGTAGAAGCTACGAGCAGTACTTC. This translates into CASRSYEQYF.

This chain joins TRBV29-1 and TRBJ2-2, with no clear D. From germline, CDR1 is SQVTM and CDR2 ANQGSEA. There are 12 residues in the CDR3. The V end was cut by 8 bases, the J end by 7 bases, with 14 bases between. The chain's CDR3 is CSLRLGGGELFF. The CDR3 DNA reads as TGCAGCCTGCGTTTGGGTGGCGGGGAGCTGTTTTTT.

The gene calls are TRBV20-1 and TRBJ1-2; the D is unclear. The germline gives CDR1 DFQATT, CDR2 SNEGSKA (reference sequence). Deletions cut 0 bases from V and 4 bases from J, with 12 bases between. This CDR3 comprises 14 residues. The CDR3 nucleotides are TGCAGTGCTAGAGATCTCAGCGGCTCCTATGGCTACACCTTC. Its translation is CSARDLSGSYGYTF.

This sequence joins TRBV7-9 and TRBJ2-2; no firm D call. CDR3 length: 13 amino acids. Germline values: CDR1 SEHNR, CDR2 FQNEAQ (reference sequence). Trimming removed 5 bases from V and 3 bases from J, with 7 bases in between. The CDR3: CASSRDDTGELFF. The DNA of the CDR3 is TGTGCCAGCAGCAGAGATGACACCGGGGAGCTGTTTTTT.

The V gene is TRBV12-3 or TRBV12-4, the J gene TRBJ1-2; no reliable D call. CDR3 length: 14 residues. Trimming took 6 bases from V and 2 from J, leaving 13 bases between them. This CDR3 is CASSPRGGNYGYTF. The CDR3 coding sequence is TGTGCCAGCAGCCCCCGGGGAGGAAACTATGGCTACACCTTC.

On this clonotype: This may stem from a read error, because a much larger clone lies one nucleotide away. This sequence joins TRBV12-3 or TRBV12-4 and TRBJ1-1, with a possible D match to TRBD1 (6 bases). Trimming removed 3 bases from V and 4 bases from J, with 9 bases in between. The CDR3 covers 13 residues. The CDR3 loop is CASSFTRGTEAFF. CDR3 nucleotide sequence: TGTGCCAGCAGTTTTACCAGGGGCACTGAAGCTTTCTTT.

This clonotype was found many times. DNA for the CDR3: TGTGCCAGTAGTATCAACAGGGGGAGGAATCAGCCCCAGCATTTT. It translates to CASSINRGRNQPQHF. J is TRBJ1-5 and V is TRBV19; 8 bases fit TRBD1. CDR3 length equals 15 residues. V shed 3 bases and J 4 bases; nucleotides not matched to a gene: 5. The germline V gene has CDR1 LNHDA and CDR2 SQIVND (reference sequence).

The chain uses TRBV4-1 and TRBJ1-2; D is uncertain. CDR3 size: 12 residues. Per germline, CDR1 MGHRA and CDR2 YSYEKL. V lost 0 bases and J lost 8, with 7 bases in between. CDR3 nucleotide sequence: TGCGCCAGCAGCCAAGATACCCTGGGCTACACCTTC. Translation gives CASSQDTLGYTF.

This clonotype was counted ten times or more. This sequence joins TRBV14 and TRBJ1-2, with TRBD1 identical over 7 bases. The CDR3 has 16 amino acids. V lost 5 bases, J lost 5 bases, and 14 bases stayed unmatched. CDR1 and CDR2 from the germline V gene are SGHDN and FVKESK. The CDR3 here is CASSKSRGMGPYGYTF. The DNA for the CDR3 is TGTGCCAGCAGCAAGAGCAGGGGGATGGGGCCTTATGGCTACACCTTC.

The gene calls are TRBV7-9 and TRBJ2-2; possibly TRBD2 for D (5 bases). CDR1 is SEHNR, CDR2 FQNEAQ, per germline (reference sequence). V shed 5 bases and J shed 7 bases, with 14 bases lying between them. The CDR3 loop spans 14 amino acids. The CDR3 DNA sequence: TGTGCCAGCAGCCAAGAGGGAGTGGACGGGGAGCTGTTTTTT. Its protein product is CASSQEGVDGELFF.

This clonotype was seen only once. The CDR3 is CASSLFGGGGTEAFF. The DNA of the CDR3 is TGTGCCAGCAGCTTATTTGGGGGGGGGGGCACTGAAGCTTTCTTT. V gene TRBV7-2 combines with J gene TRBJ1-1, with D possibly matching TRBD1 (5 bases). CDR3 length: 15 residues. The germline V and J ends were trimmed by 2 bases and 4 bases, with 14 bases remaining between them. CDR1 and CDR2 from the germline V gene are SGHTA and FQGNSA. Together with reference TRBV7-2 and TRBJ1-1, the CDR3 gives the full variable domain: GAGVSQSPSNKVTEKGKDVELRCDPISGHTALYWYRQSLGQGLEFLIYFQGNSAPDKSGLPSDRFSAERTGGSVSTLTIQRTQQEDSAVYLCASSLFGGGGTEAFFGQGTRLTVV.

This clonotype appeared many times. The rearrangement links TRBV7-3 to TRBJ1-1, with D perhaps TRBD1 (6 bases). Per germline, CDR1 SGHTA and CDR2 FQGTGA. This CDR3 is built from 15 residues. Trimming cost V 3 bases and J 0 bases, with 11 bases left between them. This CDR3 is CASSLQQGVNTEAFF. CDR3 DNA sequence: TGTGCCAGCAGCTTGCAACAGGGAGTGAACACTGAAGCTTTCTTT.

The CDR3: CSARGTVYGYEQYF. CDR3 DNA: TGCAGTGCTAGAGGGACAGTATACGGCTACGAGCAGTACTTC. The V gene is TRBV20-1, the J gene TRBJ2-7; a possible D gene is TRBD1 (6 bases). The CDR3 loop spans 14 amino acids. The germline V gene encodes CDR1 DFQATT and CDR2 SNEGSKA (reference sequence). V was trimmed by 1 base and J by 3 bases, leaving 13 bases between them.

This clonotype was seen many times. The chain couples TRBV15 to TRBJ1-2, with a weak D call TRBD1 (6 bases). The CDR3 runs to 14 residues. Trimming left V 6 bases short and J 4 bases short, with 15 bases between. Germline V gene data show CDR1 as LNHNV and CDR2 as YYDKDF (reference sequence). The CDR3 DNA reads TGTGCCACCAGTCCGACAGGAATGCGCTATGGCTACACCTTC. It encodes CATSPTGMRYGYTF.

This chain uses TRBV7-2 with TRBJ1-6; no reliable D call. This CDR3 spans 15 amino acids. The germline V and J ends were trimmed by 4 bases and 5 bases, with 12 bases remaining between them. Germline V gene sequence: CDR1 SGHTA, CDR2 FQGNSA. CDR3 sequence (DNA): TGTGCCAGCAGCTACCTCGGCGCAAATAATTCACCCCTCCACTTT. It codes for CASSYLGANNSPLHF.

The chain combines TRBV5-1 with TRBJ2-1, with D possibly called TRBD1 or TRBD2 (5 bases each). This CDR3 is 14 amino acids long. Germline V CDR1 and CDR2: SGHRS, YFSETQ. With 1 base removed from V and 5 bases from J, the gap between germline ends came to 10 bases. CDR3 DNA: TGCGCCAGCAGCTTGTTTGGGGGTAACAATGAGCAGTTCTTC. This codes for CASSLFGGNNEQFF.

This clonotype was seen more than once but under ten times. This rearrangement joins TRBV7-9 to TRBJ2-7, with 10 bases lining up with TRBD1. V trimming: 5 bases; J trimming: 0 bases; junction bases outside the gene matches: 7. The CDR3 is made up of 16 amino acids. Per germline, CDR1 SEHNR and CDR2 FQNEAQ (reference sequence). This CDR3 is CASSPGQGVSSYEQYF. Written as DNA, the CDR3 is TGTGCCAGCAGCCCTGGACAGGGGGTGAGCTCCTACGAGCAGTACTTC.

This clonotype was seen only once. Given a much more abundant clone one base away, this may be a read error. The chain joins TRBV2 to TRBJ2-2; D perhaps matches TRBD1 (5 bases). This CDR3 comprises 14 residues. Germline V CDR1 and CDR2: SNHLY, FYNNEI. Trimming left V 3 bases short and J 4 bases short, with 9 bases between. CDR3 sequence: CASSDRVSTGELFF. CDR3 bases: TGTGCCAGCAGTGACAGGGTGTCCACCGGGGAGCTGTTTTTT.

This clonotype was seen repeatedly, ten times or more. The chain uses TRBV20-1 and TRBJ1-2; no firm D call. Germline-derived CDR1 and CDR2 are DFQATT and SNEGSKA (reference sequence). Trimming took off 0 bases at V and 5 bases at J, with 13 bases between the two ends. This CDR3 is built from 14 residues. CDR3 sequence reads: CSARDLVTVYGYTF. The CDR3 nucleotides read TGCAGTGCTAGAGATCTCGTGACGGTGTATGGCTACACCTTC.

This rearrangement joins TRBV10-3 to TRBJ2-5; TRBD1 aligns across 9 bases. The V and J ends lost 5 bases and 4 bases, in that order; junction bases with no gene match: 11. This CDR3 is built from 16 residues. Germline CDR1 reads ENHRY; CDR2 reads SYGVKD. The CDR3 DNA follows: TGTGCCATCAGTCCCGGAATGACAGGGGGGGGAGAGACCCAGTACTTC. Translating it yields CAISPGMTGGGETQYF.